This T cell receptor (beta chain) originates from a study of blood T cell repertoires in COVID-19. Across the study: Spain, Italy and the United States supplied samples that represented acute and convalescent COVID-19. T cells, B-cell-depleted T cells, or PBMCs supplied cDNA or gDNA.

Original methodology: Amplification of reference gene primers provided the estimated nucleated cell counts. Method: immunoSEQ multiplex PCR; TCRdb's copy keeps in-frame clones and lacks some. V and J calls and clone size follow that table, whereas D and trimming were derived from the DNA. Seen here are about 210,000 clones, just under 85% observed once, and the top ten hold approximately 8%. Trimming cost V 2 bases and J 4 bases, with 3 bases left between them. Germline assignment: CDR1 SGDLS and CDR2 YYNGEE. The CDR3 is 12 residues long. The V and J genes are TRBV9 and TRBJ2-2; D call uncertain. The sequenced sample was peripheral blood. This TCR derives from a woman between 50 and 59 years old with active or convalescent COVID-19. CDR3 in amino acids: CASSVSTGELFF. CDR3 nucleotide sequence: TGTGCCAGCAGCGTGAGCACCGGGGAGCTGTTTTTT.